Below, one T cell receptor beta chain is given with its context. The sample is drawn from a study of blood T cell repertoires in COVID-19. On the study more broadly: The samples span acute and convalescent COVID-19 from the United States, Italy and Spain.

The CDR3 runs to 17 residues. Germline V lookup: CDR1 LNHDA, CDR2 SQIVND (reference sequence). With 8 bases removed from V and 0 bases from J, the gap between germline ends came to 22 bases. Per the authors' pipeline: Estimates of nucleated cell counts were drawn from the amplification of reference gene primers. TCRdb keeps only in-frame clones here, not all; method: immunoSEQ multiplex PCR. V and J calls and clone size are given by that table; D and trimming were obtained from the DNA. There are roughly 170,000 clones in the sample; around nine tenths occur only once, and over 0.7% lies in the top ten.

The sequenced sample consisted of peripheral blood. The V and J genes are TRBV19 and TRBJ1-1; TRBD1 is a possible D gene (5 bases). The TCR was taken from a woman aged 18 to 35 who had recovered from COVID-19. As DNA, the CDR3 is TGTGCCAGTCGCAGGAAAGGGGCCCCAAAAATGAACACTGAAGCTTTCTTT. Its protein product is CASRRKGAPKMNTEAFF.